This T cell receptor (beta chain) was observed in a study of T cells in women clearing cervical HPV infection. On the study more broadly: HLA type could not be excluded as a confounder. Study-level findings and limits: Controls had more TRBV6-7 (approximately 0.15%) than cases (roughly 0.11%).

The table came from immunoSEQ multiplex PCR; TCRdb's copy has only in-frame clones and leaves some out. Its table lists under 25,000 clones. Note on this clone: No antigen is known for it. The read stops 3 residues short of the end of the CDR3; the missing end is completed from the germline J gene.

The V and J ends lost 0 bases and 10 bases respectively, with 13 bases between them. This CDR3 contains 14 residues. The germline V gene has CDR1 DFQATT and CDR2 SNEGSKA (reference sequence). V is TRBV20-1 and J is TRBJ1-6; no clear D gene. Sequences were obtained from blood buffy coat. This TCR derives from a woman aged 18-70 years with a cervical HPV16 infection that either progressed to CIN3+ or cleared (not recorded which). CDR3 residues: CSARDSALESPLHF. The DNA read from the CDR3 is TGCAGTGCTAGAGACAGCGCCCTTGAGTCACCC.